Below, 9 T cell receptor beta chains from the same sample are listed, as sequenced in a study of early T cells in non-severe SARS-CoV-2 infection (dated by TCRdb to the early 2020s). Library method: 5' RACE. TCRdb records NextSeq 500 as the sequencer. TCRdb ran its own pipeline on the public reads, namely fastp trimming at Q25 and MiXCR clone calling, and kept in-frame beta chains. CDR3 protein sequences are deduplicated, and each keeps its most common genes and DNA. The sample table lists about 83,000 distinct CDR3 sequences, over 9% of them with a count of one. Of the sample, less than 8.5% is held by the ten largest clones. The source material was whole blood. The source of these receptors is an adult who was a healthcare worker with PCR-confirmed SARS-CoV-2 infection or an uninfected control (not recorded which).

The rearrangement links TRBV7-6 to TRBJ2-2; TRBD2 matches 8 bases. Germline CDR1 is SGHVS and CDR2 is FNYEAQ. CDR3 length equals 17 residues. V shed 3 bases, J shed 4 bases, and the junction held 10 bases outside the gene matches. DNA for the CDR3: TGTGCCAGCAGCTTTTACCTCCAGGCGGGGGGCACCGGGGAGCTGTTTTTT. Its protein is CASSFYLQAGGTGELFF.

This clonotype was seen a handful of times. The gene calls are TRBV10-2 and TRBJ1-1; D is uncertain. Trimming took off 2 bases at V and 1 base at J, with 14 bases between the two ends. CDR3 length: 16 amino acids. Germline V gene sequence: CDR1 WSHSY, CDR2 SAAADI. The CDR3, as DNA: TGCGCCAGCAGTGAGCCCAGCCGAGGCAGGAACACTGAAGCTTTCTTT. It is translated as CASSEPSRGRNTEAFF.

V is TRBV20-1 and J is TRBJ1-1; D might be TRBD1 (6 bases). Trimming stripped 6 bases from V and 4 bases from J, with 18 bases between. Germline V CDR1 and CDR2: DFQATT, SNEGSKA (reference sequence). This CDR3 is built from 14 residues. This CDR3 is CSAPGGGRGTEAFF. CDR3 in DNA: TGCAGTGCGCCCGGAGGGGGTAGGGGCACTGAAGCTTTCTTT.

The J gene is TRBJ2-1, the V gene TRBV15; the match to TRBD2 covers 8 bases. V was clipped by 1 base and J by 13 bases; unmatched bases: 12. The CDR3 runs to 15 residues. Germline CDR1 is LNHNV and CDR2 is YYDKDF (reference sequence). CDR3 residues: CATSRVVGSGGVQFF. CDR3 DNA sequence: TGTGCCACCAGCAGAGTAGTGGGATCGGGAGGGGTACAGTTCTTC.

The chain has TRBV4-3 and TRBJ1-5; D call uncertain. V lost 3 bases and J 0 bases, leaving 18 bases between the germline ends. Germline CDR1 and CDR2: LGHNA and YSLEER. The CDR3 loop spans 18 amino acids. As DNA, the CDR3 is TGCGCCAGCAGCCAGGAGATGGGATCCAGCAATAGCAATCAGCCCCAGCATTTT. This sequence encodes CASSQEMGSSNSNQPQHF.

The chain links TRBV5-5 to TRBJ2-3; D might be TRBD1 or TRBD2, each matching 5 bases. From germline, CDR1 is SGHKS and CDR2 YYEKEE (reference sequence). The CDR3 has 15 residues. The V end lost 7 bases, the J end lost 6 bases, and 21 bases lay between the germline ends. In nucleotides, the CDR3 is TGTGCCAGCGTCATCCTGGGAGAGGGGCCCGATACGCAGTATTTT. This gives the protein CASVILGEGPDTQYF.

This clonotype appeared many times. The chain employs TRBV20-1 and TRBJ1-1; D not resolved. Germline CDR1 and CDR2: DFQATT and SNEGSKA (reference sequence). The CDR3 sequence is 11 residues long. With 3 bases removed from V and 5 bases from J, the gap between germline ends came to 7 bases. The CDR3 coding sequence is TGCAGTGCTAGTCGGGAGACTGAAGCTTTCTTT. Translation gives CSASRETEAFF.

This clonotype was observed a handful of times. The rearrangement uses TRBV28 and TRBJ1-3, with D perhaps matching TRBD1 (6 bases). V lost 7 bases to trimming and J lost 4 bases, with 17 bases between them. Looked up from germline, CDR1 is MDHEN and CDR2 is SYDVKM. This CDR3 is 15 amino acids long. The CDR3 loop reads CASIGTKKGGNTIYF. The CDR3 nucleotides read TGTGCCAGCATTGGGACAAAGAAAGGCGGAAACACCATATATTTT.

This clonotype was seen more than once but under ten times. The chain has TRBV6-5 and TRBJ2-1; TRBD2 aligns across 10 bases. V shed 7 bases and J 7 bases; nucleotides not matched to a gene: 13. Germline assignment: CDR1 MNHEY and CDR2 SVGAGI. The CDR3 runs 16 residues. The chain's CDR3 is CASTPTSGIVKNEQFF. The CDR3 DNA follows: TGTGCCAGCACGCCTACTAGCGGGATTGTAAAAAATGAGCAGTTCTTC.